What follows are 18 T cell receptor beta chains derived from one specimen sequenced in a study of blood T cell repertoires in COVID-19. The repertoire was sequenced with immunoSEQ multiplex PCR; TCRdb's copy has only in-frame clones and lacks some. Of approximately 670,000 clones in the sample, around 90% are singletons; the top ten hold over 0.2%. Sequenced material: peripheral blood. The receptors derive from a woman in her late teens or twenties with acute or convalescent COVID-19.

In this sample, this clone turned up once. The chain employs TRBV12-3 or TRBV12-4 and TRBJ1-2, with TRBD1 as a possible D gene (5 bases). Trimming shortened V by 6 bases and J by 5 bases, and 7 bases separated the two germline ends. There are 11 residues in the CDR3. CDR3 sequence: CASSRQYGYTF. The CDR3 DNA reads as TGTGCCAGCAGCCGACAGTATGGCTACACCTTC.

This chain joins TRBV19 and TRBJ2-1, with 7 bases identical to TRBD2. V shed 1 base, J shed 0 bases, and the junction held 3 bases outside the gene matches. This CDR3 is 16 amino acids long. Germline lookup yields CDR1 LNHDA and CDR2 SQIVND (reference sequence). CDR3 sequence: CASSIGWGGSYNEQFF. CDR3 nucleotides: TGTGCCAGTAGTATAGGGTGGGGGGGCTCCTACAATGAGCAGTTCTTC.

The V gene is TRBV3-1 (or the pseudogene TRBV3-2), the J gene TRBJ2-7, with a tentative D call TRBD1 (6 bases). Trimming cost V 2 bases and J 5 bases, with 22 bases left between them. There are 17 residues in the CDR3. CDR1 and CDR2 (germline): LGHDT, YNNKEL (reference sequence). The CDR3: CASSQRGFLAKVDEQYF. In DNA form, the CDR3 reads TGTGCCAGCAGCCAAAGGGGGTTTCTGGCAAAAGTCGACGAGCAGTACTTC.

V usage is TRBV19 and J usage is TRBJ1-2; tentatively, D is TRBD1 (6 bases). This CDR3 has 17 residues. V dropped 5 bases and J dropped 5 bases, with 24 bases sitting between them. Looked up from germline, CDR1 is LNHDA and CDR2 is SQIVND (reference sequence). CDR3 sequence reads: CASSRQDSLTFGYGYTF. CDR3 bases: TGTGCCAGTAGTCGACAGGACTCACTCACTTTTGGGTATGGCTACACCTTC.

This chain uses TRBV4-2 with TRBJ1-1; D is unclear. CDR1 LGHNA and CDR2 YNFKEQ come from the germline V gene. Trimming left V 0 bases short and J 0 bases short, with 11 bases between. The CDR3 covers 16 residues. The CDR3 coding sequence is TGTGCCAGCAGCCAAGATGTCGGAGCCGTGAACACTGAAGCTTTCTTT. This translates into CASSQDVGAVNTEAFF.

The chain carries TRBV6-2 or TRBV6-3 and TRBJ2-7, with unresolved D. The germline gives CDR1 MNHEY, CDR2 SVGEGT. The CDR3 length is 11 residues. The ends were cut back, 1 base at V and 5 bases at J, with 3 bases in the middle. CDR3 DNA sequence: TGTGCCAGCAGTTACTTCGACGAGCAGTACTTC. Translation gives CASSYFDEQYF.

The V call is TRBV6-6, the J call TRBJ1-2; 9 bases agree with TRBD1. Germline V gene data show CDR1 as MNHNY and CDR2 as SVGAGI (reference sequence). Trimming removed 6 bases from V and 3 bases from J; junction bases left unmatched: 5. This CDR3 has 14 residues. The CDR3 sequence is CASRRGQGDYGYTF. The CDR3 coding sequence is TGTGCCAGCAGAAGGGGACAGGGAGACTATGGCTACACCTTC.

The chain couples TRBV7-9 to TRBJ1-1; 8 bases are a match to TRBD1. Germline V lookup: CDR1 SEHNR, CDR2 FQNEAQ (reference sequence). The CDR3 is 17 residues long. Trimming at V came to 1 base and at J to 5 bases, leaving 12 bases not matched to a gene. As DNA, the CDR3 is TGTGCCAGCAGCTTAGGGGCAGGGGGCGCTTCATGGACTGAAGCTTTCTTT. Its translation: CASSLGAGGASWTEAFF.

The J gene is TRBJ2-1, the V gene TRBV7-2, with 10 positions matching TRBD2. Germline trimming cut 5 bases from V and 9 bases from J; bases unmatched to any gene: 13. The CDR3 is made up of 16 amino acids. Germline V lookup: CDR1 SGHTA, CDR2 FQGNSA. The CDR3 sequence: CASSPPPSGGAGEQFF. The CDR3 DNA reads as TGTGCCAGCAGCCCACCACCAAGCGGGGGGGCGGGTGAGCAGTTCTTC.

The chain links TRBV28 to TRBJ1-2, with 7 nucleotides matching TRBD1. With V trimmed by 5 bases and J by 7 bases, 13 bases remained unmatched. Germline V gives CDR1 MDHEN, CDR2 SYDVKM. The CDR3 spans 15 residues. CDR3 in amino acids: CASSPALDRFSGYTF. CDR3 sequence (DNA): TGTGCCAGCAGTCCCGCCCTGGACAGGTTTTCTGGCTACACCTTC.

V and J are TRBV5-5 and TRBJ2-7, with D unclear. This CDR3 has 12 residues. In germline, CDR1 is SGHKS, CDR2 YYEKEE (reference sequence). V was shortened by 4 bases and J by 2 bases, with 7 bases between the two germline ends. The CDR3 is CASSAETYEQYF. The CDR3 bases are TGTGCCAGCAGCGCAGAAACCTACGAGCAGTACTTC.

This chain links TRBV3-1 (or the pseudogene TRBV3-2) with TRBJ1-3, with 9 bases that match TRBD1. V lost 4 bases and J lost 3; bases outside the gene matches: 7. Germline CDR1 is LGHDT and CDR2 is YNNKEL (reference sequence). The CDR3 has 16 amino acids. This CDR3 reads CASSPRDRVNGNTIYF. For the CDR3, the DNA is TGTGCCAGCAGCCCTAGGGACAGGGTAAATGGAAACACCATATATTTT.

The CDR3 DNA follows: TGTGCCAGCAGCCAAAGGACAGGGGGGTTGGAGACCCAGTACTTC. This translates into CASSQRTGGLETQYF. The rearrangement uses TRBV11-3 and TRBJ2-5, with TRBD1 identical over 10 bases. V dropped 5 bases and J dropped 5; count of bases not matched to a gene: 8. The CDR3 consists of 15 residues. CDR1 and CDR2 from the germline V gene are SGHNT and YENEEA.

The V and J genes are TRBV15 and TRBJ2-5, with unresolved D. The CDR3 spans 11 residues. Germline V gene lookup returns CDR1 LNHNV and CDR2 YYDKDF (reference sequence). The V and J ends lost 11 bases and 2 bases respectively, with 9 bases between them. The CDR3 DNA is TGTGCCCCACAGTTTCAAGAGACCCAGTACTTC. Translated, it gives CAPQFQETQYF.

This chain links TRBV28 with TRBJ1-1, with D maybe TRBD1 (5 bases). This CDR3 is built from 15 residues. Germline V gene lookup returns CDR1 MDHEN and CDR2 SYDVKM. V was trimmed by 6 bases and J by 1 base, leaving 15 bases between them. Here the CDR3 reads CASSPNRGRNTEAFF. CDR3 bases: TGTGCCAGCAGCCCAAACCGGGGGAGGAACACTGAAGCTTTCTTT.

The chain combines TRBV6-5 with TRBJ2-1; D may be TRBD2 (5 bases). Per germline, CDR1 MNHEY and CDR2 SVGAGI. There are 13 residues in the CDR3. Trimming removed 5 bases from V and 5 bases from J, with 10 bases in between. The CDR3: CASSTGEHNEQFF. The CDR3, as DNA: TGTGCCAGCAGTACCGGGGAGCACAATGAGCAGTTCTTC.

The rearrangement joins TRBV9 to TRBJ1-4; 9 bases are a match to TRBD1. V lost 0 bases, J lost 8 bases, and 5 bases stayed unmatched. The CDR3 has 15 amino acids. From germline, CDR1 is SGDLS and CDR2 YYNGEE. This CDR3 is CASSVDTGGREKLFF. In DNA form, the CDR3 reads TGTGCCAGCAGCGTAGACACAGGGGGCCGGGAAAAACTGTTTTTT.

V usage is TRBV24-1 and J usage is TRBJ2-7, with 8 nucleotides matching TRBD1. Germline V gene data show CDR1 as KGHDR and CDR2 as SFDVKD. The CDR3 has 16 amino acids. Unmatched junction bases numbered 14, after V lost 5 bases and J lost 6 bases. CDR3 residues: CATSGNDRGAAPEQYF. In DNA form, the CDR3 reads TGTGCCACCAGTGGGAATGACAGGGGCGCGGCTCCCGAGCAGTACTTC.